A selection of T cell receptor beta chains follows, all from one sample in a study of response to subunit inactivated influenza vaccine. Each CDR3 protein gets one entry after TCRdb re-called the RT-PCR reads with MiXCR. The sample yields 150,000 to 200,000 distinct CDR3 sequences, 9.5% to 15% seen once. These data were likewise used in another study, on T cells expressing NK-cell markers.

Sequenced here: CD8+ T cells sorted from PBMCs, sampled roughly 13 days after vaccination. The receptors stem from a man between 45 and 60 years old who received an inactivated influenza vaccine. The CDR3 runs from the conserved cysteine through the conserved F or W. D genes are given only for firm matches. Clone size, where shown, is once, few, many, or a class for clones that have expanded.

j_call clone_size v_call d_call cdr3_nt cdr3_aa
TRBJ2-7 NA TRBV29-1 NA TGCAGCGTTGAGACGCCGGACAACTACGAGCAGTACTTC CSVETPDNYEQYF
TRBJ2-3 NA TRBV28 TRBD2 TGTACCAGCAGTACTAGCGGGATCACAGATACGCAGTATTTT CTSSTSGITDTQYF
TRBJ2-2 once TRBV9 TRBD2 TGTGCCAGCAGTGAAGGGACTAGCGTGGGCGGGGAGCTGTTTTTT CASSEGTSVGGELFF
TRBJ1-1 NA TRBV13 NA TGTGCCAGCAGCTCGAGGAGGACTATCACTGAAGCTTTCTTT CASSSRRTITEAFF
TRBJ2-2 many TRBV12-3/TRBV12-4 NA TGTGCCAGCAGCCCCCCAGGGGCCGGGGAGCTGTTTTTT CASSPPGAGELFF
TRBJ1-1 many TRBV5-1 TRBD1 TGCGCCAGCAGCTTGGTCCAGGGGGACTGGGCTTTCTTT CASSLVQGDWAFF
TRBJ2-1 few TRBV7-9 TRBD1 TGTGCCAGCAGCTATGGGACAGTTCCCTACAATGAGCAGTTCTTC CASSYGTVPYNEQFF
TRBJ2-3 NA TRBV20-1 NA TGCAGTGCTAGAGATCCGGCGGGCGACTTAGTGGATACGCAGTATTTT CSARDPAGDLVDTQYF
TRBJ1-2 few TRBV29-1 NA TGCAGCGTTGAAGATCTGGGAGAGAGGTATGGCTACACCTTC CSVEDLGERYGYTF
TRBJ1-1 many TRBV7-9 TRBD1 TGTGCCAGCAGCTCCGGACAGGTTGAAGCTTTCTTT CASSSGQVEAFF
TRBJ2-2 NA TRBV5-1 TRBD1 TGCGCCAGCAGCTTCATCGTGGACAGGTCCTTCACCGGGGAGCTGTTTTTT CASSFIVDRSFTGELFF
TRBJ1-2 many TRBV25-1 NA TGTGCCAGCAGTGGTAGAGCTTGGGGTTATGACTATGGCTACACCTTC CASSGRAWGYDYGYTF
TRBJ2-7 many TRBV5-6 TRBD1 TGTGCCAGCAGCTTGGGGACAGGGGGCGGCGAGCAGTACTTC CASSLGTGGGEQYF
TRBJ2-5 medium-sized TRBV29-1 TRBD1 TGCAGCGTTGTGGGGGACAGGGGGGAGACCCAGTACTTC CSVVGDRGETQYF
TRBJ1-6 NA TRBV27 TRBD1 TGTGCCAGCAGTAGCCTCCGGGACAGGGGGCTCTCACCCCTCCACTTT CASSSLRDRGLSPLHF
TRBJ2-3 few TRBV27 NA TGTGCCAGCAGTTTAGGCGGGGCAGGAGGCACAGATACGCAGTATTTT CASSLGGAGGTDTQYF
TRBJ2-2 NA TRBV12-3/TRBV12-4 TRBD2 TGTGCCAGCAGCCGTACTAGCGGGAACACCGGGGAGCTGTTTTTT CASSRTSGNTGELFF
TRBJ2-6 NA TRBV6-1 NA TGTGCCAGCAGTCGAGATGTCGCTGGGGCCAACGTCCTGACTTTC CASSRDVAGANVLTF
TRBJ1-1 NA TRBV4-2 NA TGTGCCAGCAATGATGACATGAACACTGAAGCTTTCTTT CASNDDMNTEAFF
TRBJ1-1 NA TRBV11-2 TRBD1 TGTGCCAGCAGCTTAGACCTATTCGCGTTAGAGCGGGACAGGTGGTCCTCTATGAACACTGAAGCTTTCTTT CASSLDLFALERDRWSSMNTEAFF
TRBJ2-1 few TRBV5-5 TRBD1 TGTGCCAGCAGCTCCCCGGACAGGGTCCATGAGCAGTTCTTC CASSSPDRVHEQFF
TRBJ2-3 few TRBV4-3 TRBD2 TGCGCCAGCAGCCAAGATCGGTGGGAGGGGACAGATACGCAGTATTTT CASSQDRWEGTDTQYF
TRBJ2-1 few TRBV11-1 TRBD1 TGTGCCAGCAGCCCACGGACAGGGTACGGCTCGTCCTTCTACAATGAGCAGTTCTTC CASSPRTGYGSSFYNEQFF
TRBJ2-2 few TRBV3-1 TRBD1 TGTGCCAGCAGCCAAGAAGCCGACCCAACAGGGGGCTGGGTGTTCGGGGAGCTGTTTTTT CASSQEADPTGGWVFGELFF
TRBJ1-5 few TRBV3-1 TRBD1 TGTGCCAGCAGCCAGGGTACAGGGGGCTGGGGCAATCAGCCCCAGCATTTT CASSQGTGGWGNQPQHF
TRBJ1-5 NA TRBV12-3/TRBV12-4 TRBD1 TGTGCCAGCAGTTTAAAAGGACAGGCTAGCAATCAGCCCCAGCATTTT CASSLKGQASNQPQHF
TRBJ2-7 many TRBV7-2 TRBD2 TGTGCCAGCAGAGCGGGAGGAGGTGAGCAGTACTTC CASRAGGGEQYF
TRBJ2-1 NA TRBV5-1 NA TGCGCCAGCAGCCCCGGCCCTCGCGTCAATGAGCAGTTCTTC CASSPGPRVNEQFF
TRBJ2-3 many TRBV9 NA TGTGCCAGCAGCGTAGGACTCACAGATACGCAGTATTTT CASSVGLTDTQYF
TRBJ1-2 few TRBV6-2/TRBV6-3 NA TGTGCCGCGAGGAAGGAGGATGGCTACACCTTC CAARKEDGYTF
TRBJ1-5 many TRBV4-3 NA TGCGCCAGCAGTCCCACGCCTTATAGCAATCAGCCCCAGCATTTT CASSPTPYSNQPQHF
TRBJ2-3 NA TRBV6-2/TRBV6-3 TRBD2 TGTGCCAGCAGTGCCCGGCTAGCGGGGGGGGGAGATACGCAGTATTTT CASSARLAGGGDTQYF
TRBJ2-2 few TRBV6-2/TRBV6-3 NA TGTGCCAGCAGTCTTCCGACGGACACCGGGGAGCTGTTTTTT CASSLPTDTGELFF
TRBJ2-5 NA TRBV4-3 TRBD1 TGCGCCAGCAGCCAAGGGGACAGGGACCAAGAGACCCAGTACTTC CASSQGDRDQETQYF
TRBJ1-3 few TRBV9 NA TGTGCCAGCAGCGACGACTCGTTCTCTGGAAACACCATATATTTT CASSDDSFSGNTIYF
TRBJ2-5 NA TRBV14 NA TGTGCCAGCAGCCAAGATTGGGCCTCGGAGACCCAGTACTTC CASSQDWASETQYF
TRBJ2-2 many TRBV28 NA TGTGCCAGCAACCCGGACCCGGGGGTGAACACCGGGGAGCTGTTTTTT CASNPDPGVNTGELFF
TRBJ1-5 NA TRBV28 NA TGTGCCAGCAGTTTATATTCAAGCTATAGCAATCAGCCCCAGCATTTT CASSLYSSYSNQPQHF
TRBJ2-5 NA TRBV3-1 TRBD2 TGTGCCAGCAGCCACTTAGGACTAGCGGGAGAAATTGGGCGGGAGACCCAGTACTTC CASSHLGLAGEIGRETQYF
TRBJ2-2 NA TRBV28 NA TGTGCCAGCAGGACTACGGCGAACACCGGGGAGCTGTTTTTT CASRTTANTGELFF
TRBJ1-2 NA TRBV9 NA TGTGCCAGCAGCGTAGGAGGCAGCTATGGCTACACCTTC CASSVGGSYGYTF
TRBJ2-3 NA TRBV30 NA TGTGCCTGGAGTGTACCCGAAATCACAGATACGCAGTATTTT CAWSVPEITDTQYF
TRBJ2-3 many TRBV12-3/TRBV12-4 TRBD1 TGTGCCAGCAGTTTCTCCATCCAGACAGGGGGAGTGACAGATACGCAGTATTTT CASSFSIQTGGVTDTQYF
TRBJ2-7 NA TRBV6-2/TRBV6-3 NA TGTGCCAGCAGTTACTCGACGGGACACGAGCAGTACTTC CASSYSTGHEQYF
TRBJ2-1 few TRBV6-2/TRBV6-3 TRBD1 TGTGCCAGCAGCCCGACAGGGTTTGGACCCTACAATGAGCAGTTCTTC CASSPTGFGPYNEQFF
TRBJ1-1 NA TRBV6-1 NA TGTGCCAGCAGACCACTAACAGTAAACACTGAAGCTTTCTTT CASRPLTVNTEAFF
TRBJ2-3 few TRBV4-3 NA TGCGCCAGCAGCCAAGATATCACAGATACGCAGTATTTT CASSQDITDTQYF
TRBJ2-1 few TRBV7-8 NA TGTGCCAGCAGGGCGGCCGGGACCTTCAATGAGCAGTTCTTC CASRAAGTFNEQFF
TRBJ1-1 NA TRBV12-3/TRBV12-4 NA TGTGCCAGCAGTAGAGGACAGAACACTGAAGCTTTCTTT CASSRGQNTEAFF
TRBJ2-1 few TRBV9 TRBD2 TGTGCCAGCAGCGTAGCTGAGGGAGGGAGCTCCTACAATGAGCAGTTCTTC CASSVAEGGSSYNEQFF
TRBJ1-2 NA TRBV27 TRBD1 TGTGCCAGCAGTTTCGGGCAGGGGGCTGGCTACACCTTC CASSFGQGAGYTF
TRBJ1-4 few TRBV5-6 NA TGTGCCAGCAGCCCCTTGGAGGACGAAAAACTGTTTTTT CASSPLEDEKLFF
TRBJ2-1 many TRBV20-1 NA TGCAGTGCTAGGGGCTCCGACTACAATGAGCAGTTCTTC CSARGSDYNEQFF
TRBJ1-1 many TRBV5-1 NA TGCGCCAGCAGCTTGCTTGGGACCTATGAAGCTTTCTTT CASSLLGTYEAFF